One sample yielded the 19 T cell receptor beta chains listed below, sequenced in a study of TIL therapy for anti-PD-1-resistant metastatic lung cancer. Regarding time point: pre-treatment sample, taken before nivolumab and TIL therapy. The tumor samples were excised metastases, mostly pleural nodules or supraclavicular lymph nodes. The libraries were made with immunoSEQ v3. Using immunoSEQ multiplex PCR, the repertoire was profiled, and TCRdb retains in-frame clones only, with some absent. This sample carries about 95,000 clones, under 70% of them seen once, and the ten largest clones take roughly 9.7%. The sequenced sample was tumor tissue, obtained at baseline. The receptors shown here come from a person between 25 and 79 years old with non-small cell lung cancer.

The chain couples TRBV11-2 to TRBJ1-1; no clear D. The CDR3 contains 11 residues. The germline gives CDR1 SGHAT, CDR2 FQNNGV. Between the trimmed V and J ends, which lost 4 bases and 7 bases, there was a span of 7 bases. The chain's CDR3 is CASSWTREAFF. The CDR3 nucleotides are TGTGCCAGCAGCTGGACTCGTGAAGCTTTCTTT.

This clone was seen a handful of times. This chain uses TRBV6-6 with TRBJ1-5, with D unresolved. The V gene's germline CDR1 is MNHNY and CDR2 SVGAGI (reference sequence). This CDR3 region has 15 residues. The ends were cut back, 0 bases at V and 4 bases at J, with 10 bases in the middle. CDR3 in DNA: TGTGCCAGCAGTTACTCGGGGAACAGAAATCAGCCCCAGCATTTT. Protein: CASSYSGNRNQPQHF.

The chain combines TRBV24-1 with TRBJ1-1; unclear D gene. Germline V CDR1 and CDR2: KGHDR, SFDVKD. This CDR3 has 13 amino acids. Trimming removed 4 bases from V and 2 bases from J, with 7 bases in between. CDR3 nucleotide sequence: TGTGCCACCAGTGAACGGCATAACACTGAAGCTTTCTTT. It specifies CATSERHNTEAFF.

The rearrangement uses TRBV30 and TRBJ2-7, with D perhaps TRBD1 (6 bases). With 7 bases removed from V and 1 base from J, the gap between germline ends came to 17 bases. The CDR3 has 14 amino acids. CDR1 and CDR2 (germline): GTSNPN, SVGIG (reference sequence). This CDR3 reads CAFSRGGLSYEQYF. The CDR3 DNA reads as TGTGCCTTCTCCAGAGGGGGTCTATCCTACGAGCAGTACTTC.

CDR3 protein: CASSSPLATSGIQYF. The CDR3 bases are TGTGCCAGCAGCTCCCCACTCGCGACTAGCGGCATTCAGTACTTC. The genes are TRBV13 and TRBJ2-4; 9 nucleotides agree with TRBD2. CDR3 length equals 15 residues. Trimming at V came to 4 bases and at J to 9 bases, leaving 10 bases not matched to a gene. Looked up from germline, CDR1 is PRHDT and CDR2 is FYEKMQ (reference sequence).

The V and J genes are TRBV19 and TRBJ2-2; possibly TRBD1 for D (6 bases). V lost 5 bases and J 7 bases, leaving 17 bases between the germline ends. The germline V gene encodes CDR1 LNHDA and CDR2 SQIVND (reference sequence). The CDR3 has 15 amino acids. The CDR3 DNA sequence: TGTGCCAGTAGTCCGAGACAGGCCCGGGACGGGGAGCTGTTTTTT. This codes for CASSPRQARDGELFF.

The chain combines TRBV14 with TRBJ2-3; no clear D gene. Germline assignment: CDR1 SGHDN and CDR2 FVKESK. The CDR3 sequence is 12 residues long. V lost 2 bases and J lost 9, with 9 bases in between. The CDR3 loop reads CASSQRAHTQYF. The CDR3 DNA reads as TGTGCCAGCAGCCAAAGAGCGCACACGCAGTATTTT.

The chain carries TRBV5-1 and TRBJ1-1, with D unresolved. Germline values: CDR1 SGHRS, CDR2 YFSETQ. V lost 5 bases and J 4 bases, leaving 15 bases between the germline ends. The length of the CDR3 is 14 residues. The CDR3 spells CASRPLSRRTEAFF. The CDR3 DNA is TGCGCCAGCAGACCTTTGTCCCGACGCACTGAAGCTTTCTTT.

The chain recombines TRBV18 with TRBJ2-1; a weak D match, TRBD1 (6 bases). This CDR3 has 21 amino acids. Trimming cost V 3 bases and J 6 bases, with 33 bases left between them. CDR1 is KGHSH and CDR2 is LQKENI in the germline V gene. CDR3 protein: CASSPFPPQVGRGYLTNEQFF. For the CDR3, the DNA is TGTGCCAGCTCACCGTTCCCCCCACAGGTTGGTAGGGGGTATTTGACCAATGAGCAGTTCTTC.

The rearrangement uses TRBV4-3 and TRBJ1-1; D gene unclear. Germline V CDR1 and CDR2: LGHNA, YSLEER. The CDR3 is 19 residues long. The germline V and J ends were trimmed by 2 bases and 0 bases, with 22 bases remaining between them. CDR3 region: CASSQSFWGATQMNTEAFF. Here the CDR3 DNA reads TGCGCCAGCAGCCAATCCTTTTGGGGAGCCACTCAGATGAACACTGAAGCTTTCTTT.

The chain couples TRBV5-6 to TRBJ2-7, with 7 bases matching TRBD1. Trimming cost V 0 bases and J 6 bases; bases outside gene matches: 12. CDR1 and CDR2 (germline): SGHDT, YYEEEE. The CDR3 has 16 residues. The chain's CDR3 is CASSLVINQGGPEQYF. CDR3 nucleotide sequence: TGTGCCAGCAGCTTGGTCATAAATCAAGGGGGCCCCGAGCAGTACTTC. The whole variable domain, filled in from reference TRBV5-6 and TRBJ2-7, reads DAGVTQSPTHLIKTRGQQVTLRCSPKSGHDTVSWYQQALGQGPQFIFQYYEEEERQRGNFPDRFSGHQFPNYSSELNVNALLLGDSALYLCASSLVINQGGPEQYFGPGTRLTVT.

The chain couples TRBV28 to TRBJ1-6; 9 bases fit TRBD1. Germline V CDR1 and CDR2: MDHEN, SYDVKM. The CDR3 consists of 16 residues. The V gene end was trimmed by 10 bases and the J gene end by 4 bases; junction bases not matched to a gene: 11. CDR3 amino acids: CAITGGGGLYNSPLHF. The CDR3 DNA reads TGTGCCATCACAGGGGGCGGGGGGCTTTATAATTCACCCCTCCACTTT.

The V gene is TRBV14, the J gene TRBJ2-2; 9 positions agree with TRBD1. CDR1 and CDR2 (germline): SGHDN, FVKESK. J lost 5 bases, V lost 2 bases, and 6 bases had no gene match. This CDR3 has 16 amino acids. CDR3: CASSQFGTGRTGELFF. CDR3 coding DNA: TGTGCCAGCAGCCAATTCGGGACAGGGAGGACCGGGGAGCTGTTTTTT.

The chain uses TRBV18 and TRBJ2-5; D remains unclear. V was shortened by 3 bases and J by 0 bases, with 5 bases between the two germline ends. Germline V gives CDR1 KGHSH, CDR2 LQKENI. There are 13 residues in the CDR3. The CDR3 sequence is CASSPEYQETQYF. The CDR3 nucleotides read TGTGCCAGCTCACCCGAATACCAAGAGACCCAGTACTTC. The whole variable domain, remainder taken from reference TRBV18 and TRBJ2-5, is NAGVMQNPRHLVRRRGQEARLRCSPMKGHSHVYWYRQLPEEGLKFMVYLQKENIIDESGMPKERFSAEFPKEGPSILRIQQVVRGDSAAYFCASSPEYQETQYFGPGTRLLVL.

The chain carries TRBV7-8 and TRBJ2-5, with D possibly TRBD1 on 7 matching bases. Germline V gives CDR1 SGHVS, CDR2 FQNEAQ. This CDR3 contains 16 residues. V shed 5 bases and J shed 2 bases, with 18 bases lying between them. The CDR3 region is CASSRRRAGGQETQYF. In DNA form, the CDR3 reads TGTGCCAGCAGCCGCCGACGTGCAGGGGGGCAAGAGACCCAGTACTTC.

DNA for the CDR3: TGTGCCAGCAGCTCATCCTACGGACGGAATTCACCCCTCCACTTT. It codes for CASSSSYGRNSPLHF. The chain is built from TRBV7-2 and TRBJ1-6, with D uncertain. V lost 4 bases, J lost 7 bases, and 14 bases lay in between. Per germline, CDR1 SGHTA and CDR2 FQGNSA. The CDR3 is 15 residues long.

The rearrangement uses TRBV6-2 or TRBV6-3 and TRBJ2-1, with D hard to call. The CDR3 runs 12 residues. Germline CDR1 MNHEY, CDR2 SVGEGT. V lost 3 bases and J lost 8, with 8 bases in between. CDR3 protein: CASSYSGDEQFF. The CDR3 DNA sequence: TGTGCCAGCAGTTATTCCGGAGATGAGCAGTTCTTC.

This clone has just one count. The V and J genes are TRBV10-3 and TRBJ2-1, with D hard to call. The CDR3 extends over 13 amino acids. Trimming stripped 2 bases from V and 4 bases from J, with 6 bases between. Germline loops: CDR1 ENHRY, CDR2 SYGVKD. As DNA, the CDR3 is TGTGCCATCAGTGAGGTAGCTTACAATGAGCAGTTCTTC. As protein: CAISEVAYNEQFF.

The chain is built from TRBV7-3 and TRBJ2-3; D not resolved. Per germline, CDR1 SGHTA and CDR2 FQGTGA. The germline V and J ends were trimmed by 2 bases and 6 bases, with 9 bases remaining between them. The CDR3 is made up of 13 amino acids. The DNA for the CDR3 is TGTGCCAGCAGCTTAGCACAATCGGATACGCAGTATTTT. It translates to CASSLAQSDTQYF.